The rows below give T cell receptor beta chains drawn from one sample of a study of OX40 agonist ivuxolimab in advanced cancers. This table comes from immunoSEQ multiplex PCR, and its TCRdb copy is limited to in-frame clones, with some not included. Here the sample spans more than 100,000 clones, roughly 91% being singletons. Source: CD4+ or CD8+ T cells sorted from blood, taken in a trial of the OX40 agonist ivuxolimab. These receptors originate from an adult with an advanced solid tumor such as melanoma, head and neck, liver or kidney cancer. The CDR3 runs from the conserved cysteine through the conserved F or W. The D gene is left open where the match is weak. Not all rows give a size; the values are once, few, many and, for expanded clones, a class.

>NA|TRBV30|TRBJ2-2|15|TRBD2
TGTGCCTGGAGTGTACTAGCGGCGAACACCGGGGAGCTGTTTTTT
CAWSVLAANTGELFF
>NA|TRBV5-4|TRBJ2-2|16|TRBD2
TGTGCCAGCAGCTTGTCACTAGCGAGTTACACCGGGGAGCTGTTTTTT
CASSLSLASYTGELFF
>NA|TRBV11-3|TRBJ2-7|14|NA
TGTGCCAGCAGCCCGTCGACCAGCTCCTACGAGCAGTACTTC
CASSPSTSSYEQYF
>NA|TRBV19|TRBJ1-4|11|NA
TGTGTCTTGACCACTAATGAAAAACTGTTTTTT
CVLTTNEKLFF
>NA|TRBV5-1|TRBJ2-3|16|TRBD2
TGCGCCAGCAGCCCCGGACTAGCGGGAGGGACAGATACGCAGTATTTT
CASSPGLAGGTDTQYF
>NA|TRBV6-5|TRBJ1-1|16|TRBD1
TGTGCCAGCAGTTACACGTTGACAGGGGATGGCACTGAAGCTTTCTTT
CASSYTLTGDGTEAFF
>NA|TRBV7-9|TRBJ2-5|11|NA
TGTGCCAGCAGCTTAAAAGAGACCCAGTACTTC
CASSLKETQYF
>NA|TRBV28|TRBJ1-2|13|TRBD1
TGTGCCAGCATTGAACCGACAGGGCATGGCTACACCTTC
CASIEPTGHGYTF
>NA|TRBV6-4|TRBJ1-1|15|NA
TGTGCCAGCAGTTATGGGGTACGGCAGAACACTGAAGCTTTCTTT
CASSYGVRQNTEAFF
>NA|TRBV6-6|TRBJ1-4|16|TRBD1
TGTGCCAGCACCCCGGGACAGGGATCAACTAATGAAAAACTGTTTTTT
CASTPGQGSTNEKLFF
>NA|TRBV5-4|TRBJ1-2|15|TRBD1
TGTGCCAGCAGCAGATCCGGGACAGGGGAGCGTGGCTACACCTTC
CASSRSGTGERGYTF
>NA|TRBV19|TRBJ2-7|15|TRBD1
TGTGCCAGTAGTGTAGATCCAGGGACAGCCTACGAGCAGTACTTC
CASSVDPGTAYEQYF
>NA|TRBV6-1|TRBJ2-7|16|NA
TGTGCCAGCAGTGAAGGTCCGGGCCTAAGGGTCTACGAGCAGTACTTC
CASSEGPGLRVYEQYF
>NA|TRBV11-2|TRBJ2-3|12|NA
TGTGCCAGCAGCTTGGACCTTTATACGCAGTATTTT
CASSLDLYTQYF
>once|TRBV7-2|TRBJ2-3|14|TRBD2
TGTGCCACCTTACTAGCGGGAGTGACAGATACGCAGTATTTT
CATLLAGVTDTQYF
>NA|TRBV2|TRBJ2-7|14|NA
TGTGCCAGCAGCCGGACCCGAGATCCCTACGAGCAGTACTTC
CASSRTRDPYEQYF
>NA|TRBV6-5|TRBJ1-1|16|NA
TGTGCCAGCAGTTACGACCCGACTAACAGGAACACTGAAGCTTTCTTT
CASSYDPTNRNTEAFF
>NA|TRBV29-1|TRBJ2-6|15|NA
TGCAGCGTTGTAGGCGCCTCCTCTGGGGCCAACGTCCTGACTTTC
CSVVGASSGANVLTF
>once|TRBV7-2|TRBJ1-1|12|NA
TGTGCCAGCAGCTTAGTCCAGAGAGAAGCTTTCTTT
CASSLVQREAFF
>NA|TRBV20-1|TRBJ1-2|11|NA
TGCATCCTCGGAGGGGATTTCGGCTACACCTTC
CILGGDFGYTF
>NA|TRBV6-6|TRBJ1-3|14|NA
TGTGCCAGCAGTTATTCCACCTCTGGAAACACCATATATTTT
CASSYSTSGNTIYF
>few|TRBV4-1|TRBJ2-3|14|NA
TGCGCCAGCAGAGATACACTAAAAACAGATACGCAGTATTTT
CASRDTLKTDTQYF
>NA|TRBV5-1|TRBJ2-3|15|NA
TGCGCCAGCAGCTTGGGAGGGGGTCTCACAGATACGCAGTATTTT
CASSLGGGLTDTQYF
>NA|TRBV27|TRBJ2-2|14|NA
TGTGCCAGCAGTATGAGCGGGAACACCGGGGAGCTGTTTTTT
CASSMSGNTGELFF
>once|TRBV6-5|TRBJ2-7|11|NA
TGTGCCAGCAGGTCGCGCTACGAGCAGTACTTC
CASRSRYEQYF
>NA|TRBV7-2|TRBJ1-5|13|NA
TGTGCCAGCAGCTTTTCCGGTAATCAGCCCCAGCATTTT
CASSFSGNQPQHF
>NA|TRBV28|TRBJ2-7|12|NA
TGTGCCAGCAGTTATTTAGAATACGAGCAGTACTTC
CASSYLEYEQYF